The rows below give T cell receptor beta chains drawn from one sample of a study of long-term antiretroviral therapy in people with HIV. Sequencing was performed with immunoSEQ multiplex PCR; in TCRdb, only in-frame clones are kept and a portion is missing. This table holds roughly 8,500 clones, over 70% found once. Sequences were derived from unsorted PBMCs, sampled 2.6 years before starting antiretroviral therapy. The receptor set was obtained from a man aged 35-49 years with HIV. The conserved cysteine and the conserved F or W are not part of the CDR3 here.

v_call	j_call	cdr3_aa
TRBV27	TRBJ1-5	ASSLSNLRGTAHYSNQPQH
TRBV6-1	TRBJ2-7	ASSEVPKYEQY
TRBV9	TRBJ1-5	ASSPSSGEGQPQH
TRBV25-1	TRBJ1-4	ASGGSIGEKLF
TRBV7-8	TRBJ2-3	ASSLEQNTQY
TRBV5-1	TRBJ1-2	ASSLFGDYGYT
TRBV5-5	TRBJ2-2	ASSFEGVNTGELF
TRBV27	TRBJ2-3	ASSLSRDPEGLAGGVSTDTQY
TRBV7-8	TRBJ1-5	ASSSRDDQPQH
TRBV19	TRBJ1-5	ASSTDRGTNQPQH
TRBV9	TRBJ2-1	ASSVSGGNNNEQF
TRBV29-1	TRBJ2-3	SVPWGAMRADTQY
TRBV6-6	TRBJ2-7	ASSYDGPISSYEQY
TRBV18	TRBJ1-6	ASSPLAYNNSPLH
TRBV9	TRBJ1-6	ASSVGDHSPLH
TRBV13	TRBJ2-7	ASSPRQGRGEQY